The clone carrying this T cell receptor beta chain has a handful of counts. These data belong to a study of T cells of healthy individuals. CDR3 size: 14 residues. With 10 bases clipped from V and 1 base from J, the junction kept 6 bases outside the gene matches. Germline V lookup: CDR1 WSHSY, CDR2 SAAADI. Via MiXCR, TCRdb re-called the 5' RACE reads, giving one row per CDR3 protein. The sample gives around 53,000 distinct CDR3 sequences, approximately 15% of which show up once; 15% to 20% is in the top ten. This clonotype originated in a human donor in good health. The rearrangement uses TRBV10-2 and TRBJ2-7; 11 nucleotides match TRBD1. The CDR3 DNA is TGCGCCACGGAAGGACAGGGGGCATCCTACGAGCAGTACTTC. Its protein is CATEGQGASYEQYF.